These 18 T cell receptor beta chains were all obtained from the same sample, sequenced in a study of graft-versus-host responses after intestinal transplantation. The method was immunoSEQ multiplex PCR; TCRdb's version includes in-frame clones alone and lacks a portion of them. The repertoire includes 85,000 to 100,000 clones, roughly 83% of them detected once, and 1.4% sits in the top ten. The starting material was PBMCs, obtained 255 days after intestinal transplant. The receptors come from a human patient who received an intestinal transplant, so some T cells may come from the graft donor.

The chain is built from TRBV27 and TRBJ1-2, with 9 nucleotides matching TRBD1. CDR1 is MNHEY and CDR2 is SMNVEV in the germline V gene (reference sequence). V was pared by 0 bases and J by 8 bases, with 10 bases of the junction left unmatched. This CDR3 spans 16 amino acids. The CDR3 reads CASSLSTAQGAHGYTF. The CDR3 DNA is TGTGCCAGCAGTTTATCGACCGCACAGGGGGCGCACGGCTACACCTTC.

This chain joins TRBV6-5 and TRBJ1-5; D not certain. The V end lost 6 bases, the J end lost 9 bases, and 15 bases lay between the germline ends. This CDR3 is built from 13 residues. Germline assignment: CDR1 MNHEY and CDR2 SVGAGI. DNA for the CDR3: TGTGCCAGCAGCTTACCTGACGGTCCGCCCCAGCATTTT. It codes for CASSLPDGPPQHF.

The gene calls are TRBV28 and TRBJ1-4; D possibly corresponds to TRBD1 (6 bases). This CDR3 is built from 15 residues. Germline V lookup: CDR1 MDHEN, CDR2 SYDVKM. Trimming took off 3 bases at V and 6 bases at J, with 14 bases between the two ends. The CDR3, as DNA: TGTGCCAGCAGTTTGGTCCGAGGACAGTATGAAAAACTGTTTTTT. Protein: CASSLVRGQYEKLFF.

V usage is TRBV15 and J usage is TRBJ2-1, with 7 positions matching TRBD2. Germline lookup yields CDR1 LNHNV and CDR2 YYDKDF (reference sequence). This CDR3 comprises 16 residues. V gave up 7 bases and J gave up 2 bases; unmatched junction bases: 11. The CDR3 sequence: CATIGTAGKTYNEQFF. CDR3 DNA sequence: TGTGCCACCATTGGAACAGCGGGGAAAACCTACAATGAGCAGTTCTTC.

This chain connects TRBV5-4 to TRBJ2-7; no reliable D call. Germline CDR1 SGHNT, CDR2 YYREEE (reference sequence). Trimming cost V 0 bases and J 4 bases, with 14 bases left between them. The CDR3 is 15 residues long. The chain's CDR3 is CASSLGGRTTYEQYF. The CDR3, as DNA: TGTGCCAGCAGCTTGGGCGGACGAACCACGTACGAGCAGTACTTC.

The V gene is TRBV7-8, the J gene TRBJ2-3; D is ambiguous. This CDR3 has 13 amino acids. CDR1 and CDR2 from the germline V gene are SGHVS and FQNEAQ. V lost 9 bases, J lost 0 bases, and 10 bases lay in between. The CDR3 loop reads CASAHSSTDTQYF. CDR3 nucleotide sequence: TGTGCCAGTGCTCATAGTAGCACAGATACGCAGTATTTT.

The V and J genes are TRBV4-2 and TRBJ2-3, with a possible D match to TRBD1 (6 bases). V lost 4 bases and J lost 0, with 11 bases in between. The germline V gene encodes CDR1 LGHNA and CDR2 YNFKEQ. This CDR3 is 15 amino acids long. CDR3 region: CASSRIGGSTDTQYF. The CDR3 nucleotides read TGTGCCAGCAGCCGAATAGGGGGAAGCACAGATACGCAGTATTTT.

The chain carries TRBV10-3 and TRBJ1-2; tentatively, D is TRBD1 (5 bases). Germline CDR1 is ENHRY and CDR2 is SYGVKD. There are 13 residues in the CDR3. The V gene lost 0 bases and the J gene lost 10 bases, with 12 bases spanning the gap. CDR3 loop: CAISESGEGIYTF. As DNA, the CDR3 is TGTGCCATCAGTGAGTCAGGGGAAGGCATCTACACCTTC.

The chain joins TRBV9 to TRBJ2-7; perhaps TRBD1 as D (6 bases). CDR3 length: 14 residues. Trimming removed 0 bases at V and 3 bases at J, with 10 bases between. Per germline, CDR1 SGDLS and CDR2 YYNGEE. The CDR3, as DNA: TGTGCCAGCAGCGTAGGAGGGGGTATCTACGAGCAGTACTTC. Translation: CASSVGGGIYEQYF.

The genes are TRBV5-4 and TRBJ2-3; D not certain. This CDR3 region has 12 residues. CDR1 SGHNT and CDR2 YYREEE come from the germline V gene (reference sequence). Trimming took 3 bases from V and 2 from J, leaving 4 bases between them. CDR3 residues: CASSWNTDTQYF. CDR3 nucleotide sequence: TGTGCCAGCAGCTGGAACACAGATACGCAGTATTTT.

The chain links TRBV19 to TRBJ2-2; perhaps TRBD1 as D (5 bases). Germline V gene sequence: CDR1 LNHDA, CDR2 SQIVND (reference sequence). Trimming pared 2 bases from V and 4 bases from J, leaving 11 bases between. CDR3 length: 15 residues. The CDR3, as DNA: TGTGCCAGTAGTATACCCCAGGGTAGCACCGGGGAGCTGTTTTTT. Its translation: CASSIPQGSTGELFF.

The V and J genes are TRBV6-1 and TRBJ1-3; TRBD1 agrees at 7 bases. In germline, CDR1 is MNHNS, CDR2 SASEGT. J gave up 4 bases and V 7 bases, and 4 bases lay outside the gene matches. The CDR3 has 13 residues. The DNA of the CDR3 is TGTGCCAGCACGACAGGGCAAGGAAACACCATATATTTT. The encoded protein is CASTTGQGNTIYF.

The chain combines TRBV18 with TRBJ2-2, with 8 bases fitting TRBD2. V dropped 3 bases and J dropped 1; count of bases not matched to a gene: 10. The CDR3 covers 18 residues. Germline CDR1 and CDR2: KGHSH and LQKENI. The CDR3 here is CASSPASGGAMNTGELFF. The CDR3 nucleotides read TGTGCCAGCTCACCTGCCAGCGGGGGTGCCATGAACACCGGGGAGCTGTTTTTT.

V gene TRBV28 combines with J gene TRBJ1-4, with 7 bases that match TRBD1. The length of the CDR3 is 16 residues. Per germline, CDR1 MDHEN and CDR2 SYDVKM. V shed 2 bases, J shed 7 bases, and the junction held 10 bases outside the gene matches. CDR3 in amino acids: CASSLQPGGRVEKLFF. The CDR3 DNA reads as TGTGCCAGCAGTTTACAACCAGGGGGGCGAGTTGAAAAACTGTTTTTT. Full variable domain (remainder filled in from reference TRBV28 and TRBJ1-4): DVKVTQSSRYLVKRTGEKVFLECVQDMDHENMFWYRQDPGLGLRLIYFSYDVKMKEKGDIPEGYSVSREKKERFSLILESASTNQTSMYLCASSLQPGGRVEKLFFGSGTQLSVL.

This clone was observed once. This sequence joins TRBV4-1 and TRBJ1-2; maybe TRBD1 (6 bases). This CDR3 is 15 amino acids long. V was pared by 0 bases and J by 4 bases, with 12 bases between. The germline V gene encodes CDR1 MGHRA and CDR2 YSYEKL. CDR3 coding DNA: TGCGCCAGCAGCCAAGAGGGCAGGGGAACCTATGGCTACACCTTC. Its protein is CASSQEGRGTYGYTF.

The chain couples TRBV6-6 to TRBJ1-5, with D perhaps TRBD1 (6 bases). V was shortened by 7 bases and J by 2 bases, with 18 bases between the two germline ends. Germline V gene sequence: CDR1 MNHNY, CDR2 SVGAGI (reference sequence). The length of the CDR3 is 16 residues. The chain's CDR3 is CASTKGGALGNQPQHF. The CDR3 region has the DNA TGTGCCAGCACTAAAGGGGGGGCGTTAGGCAATCAGCCCCAGCATTTT.

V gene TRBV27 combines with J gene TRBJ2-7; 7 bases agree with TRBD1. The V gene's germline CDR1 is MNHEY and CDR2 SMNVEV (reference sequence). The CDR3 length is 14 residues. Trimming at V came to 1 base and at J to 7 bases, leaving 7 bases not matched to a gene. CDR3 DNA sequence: TGTGCCAGCAGTTTATACACAGGGGTGGAGGAGCAGTACTTC. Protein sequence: CASSLYTGVEEQYF.

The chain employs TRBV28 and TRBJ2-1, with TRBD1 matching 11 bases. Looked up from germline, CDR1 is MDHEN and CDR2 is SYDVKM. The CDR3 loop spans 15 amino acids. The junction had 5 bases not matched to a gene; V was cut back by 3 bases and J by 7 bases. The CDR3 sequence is CASSFRTGGGNEQFF. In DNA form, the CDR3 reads TGTGCCAGCAGTTTCCGGACAGGGGGCGGGAATGAGCAGTTCTTC.